Sequencing of this T cell receptor (beta chain) was carried out in a study of blood T cell repertoires in COVID-19. Overall study context: The United States, Italy and Spain provided the acute and convalescent COVID-19 samples. From T cells, B-cell-depleted T cells, or PBMCs came the material, which was cDNA or gDNA.

J gave up 0 bases and V 5 bases, and 6 bases lay outside the gene matches. The CDR3 is 15 residues long. Germline V gives CDR1 SGHTA, CDR2 FQGNSA. Study processing details: Amplification of reference gene primers provided the estimated nucleated cell counts. Here immunoSEQ multiplex PCR was the method, and the copy in TCRdb shows in-frame clones only, minus some. V and J calls plus clone size are reproduced from that table; the DNA served to infer D and trimming. Of about 240,000 clones detected, about four fifths appear once; the ten largest clones hold roughly 9.6%. The chain joins TRBV7-2 to TRBJ1-2; 7 bases agree with TRBD1. The sequenced sample consisted of peripheral blood. The source of this sequence is a woman of 80 years or more with acute or convalescent COVID-19. The CDR3 is CASSHRQGPNYGYTF. In DNA form, the CDR3 reads TGTGCCAGCAGCCACCGACAGGGCCCTAACTATGGCTACACCTTC.